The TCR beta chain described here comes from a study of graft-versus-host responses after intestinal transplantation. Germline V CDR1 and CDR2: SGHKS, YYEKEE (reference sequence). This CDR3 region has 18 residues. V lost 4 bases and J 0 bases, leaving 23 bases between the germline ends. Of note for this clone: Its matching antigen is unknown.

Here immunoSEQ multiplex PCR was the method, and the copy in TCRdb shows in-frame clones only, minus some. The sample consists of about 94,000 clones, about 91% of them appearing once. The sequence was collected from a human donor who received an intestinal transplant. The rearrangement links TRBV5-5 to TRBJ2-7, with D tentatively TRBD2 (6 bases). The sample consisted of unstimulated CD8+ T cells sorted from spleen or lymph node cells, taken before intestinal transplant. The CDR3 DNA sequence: TGTGCCAGCAGCCCCTGGGCTAGCGCACGGACAAGCTCCTACGAGCAGTACTTC. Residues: CASSPWASARTSSYEQYF.